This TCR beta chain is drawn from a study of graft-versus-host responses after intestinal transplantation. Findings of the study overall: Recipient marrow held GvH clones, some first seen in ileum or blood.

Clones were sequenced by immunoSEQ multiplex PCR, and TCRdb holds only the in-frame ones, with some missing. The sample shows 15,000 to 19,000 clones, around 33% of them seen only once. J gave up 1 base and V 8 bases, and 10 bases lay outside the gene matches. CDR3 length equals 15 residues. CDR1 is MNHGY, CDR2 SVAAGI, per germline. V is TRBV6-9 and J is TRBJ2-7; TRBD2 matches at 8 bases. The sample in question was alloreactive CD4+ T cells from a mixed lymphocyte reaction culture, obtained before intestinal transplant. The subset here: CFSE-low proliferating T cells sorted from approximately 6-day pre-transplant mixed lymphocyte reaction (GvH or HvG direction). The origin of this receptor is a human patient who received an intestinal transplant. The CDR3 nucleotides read TGTGCCAGCGAGAGGGCGGGAGGAGGATCCTACGAGCAGTACTTC. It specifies CASERAGGGSYEQYF.